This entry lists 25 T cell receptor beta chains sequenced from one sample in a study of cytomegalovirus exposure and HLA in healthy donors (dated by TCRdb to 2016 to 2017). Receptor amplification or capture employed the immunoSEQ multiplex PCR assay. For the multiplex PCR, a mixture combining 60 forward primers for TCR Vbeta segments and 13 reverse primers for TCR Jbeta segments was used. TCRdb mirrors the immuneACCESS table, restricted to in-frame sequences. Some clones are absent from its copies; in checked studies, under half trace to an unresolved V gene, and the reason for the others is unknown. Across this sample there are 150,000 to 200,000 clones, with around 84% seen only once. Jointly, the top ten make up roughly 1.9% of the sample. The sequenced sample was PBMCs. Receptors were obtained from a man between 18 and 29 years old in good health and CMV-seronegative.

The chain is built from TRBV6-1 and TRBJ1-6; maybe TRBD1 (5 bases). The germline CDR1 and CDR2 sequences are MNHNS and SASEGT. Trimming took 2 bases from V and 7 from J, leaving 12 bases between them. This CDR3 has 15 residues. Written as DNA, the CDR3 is TGTGCCAGCAGTGAAAGGGGACGGGGGAATTCACCCCTCCACTTT. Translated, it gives CASSERGRGNSPLHF.

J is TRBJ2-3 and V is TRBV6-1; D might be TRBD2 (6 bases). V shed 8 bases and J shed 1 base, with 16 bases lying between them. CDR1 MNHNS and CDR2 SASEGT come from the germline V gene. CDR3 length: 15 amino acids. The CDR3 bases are TGTGCCAGCGGAGTGACTAGAGGCGGCACAGATACGCAGTATTTT. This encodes CASGVTRGGTDTQYF.

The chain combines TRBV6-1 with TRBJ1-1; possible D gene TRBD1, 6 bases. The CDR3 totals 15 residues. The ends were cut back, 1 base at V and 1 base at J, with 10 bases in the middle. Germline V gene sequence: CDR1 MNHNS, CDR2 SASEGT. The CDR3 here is CASSEGTERNTEAFF. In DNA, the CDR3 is TGTGCCAGCAGTGAAGGGACAGAGAGGAACACTGAAGCTTTCTTT.

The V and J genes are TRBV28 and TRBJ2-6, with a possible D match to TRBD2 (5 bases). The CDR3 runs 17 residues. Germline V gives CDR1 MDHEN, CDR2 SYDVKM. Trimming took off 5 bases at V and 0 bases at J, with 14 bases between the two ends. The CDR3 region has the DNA TGTGCCAGCAGTCCCCCCGGGAAGAGCTCTGGGGCCAACGTCCTGACTTTC. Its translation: CASSPPGKSSGANVLTF. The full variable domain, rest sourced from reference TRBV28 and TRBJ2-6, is DVKVTQSSRYLVKRTGEKVFLECVQDMDHENMFWYRQDPGLGLRLIYFSYDVKMKEKGDIPEGYSVSREKKERFSLILESASTNQTSMYLCASSPPGKSSGANVLTFGAGSRLTVL.

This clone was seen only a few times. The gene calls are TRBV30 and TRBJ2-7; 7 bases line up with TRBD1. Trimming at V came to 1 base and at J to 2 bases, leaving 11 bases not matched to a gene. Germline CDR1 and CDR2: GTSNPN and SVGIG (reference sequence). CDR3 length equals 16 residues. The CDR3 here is CAWSALSGTDAYEQYF. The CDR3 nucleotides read TGTGCCTGGAGTGCCCTTTCCGGGACAGATGCCTACGAGCAGTACTTC.

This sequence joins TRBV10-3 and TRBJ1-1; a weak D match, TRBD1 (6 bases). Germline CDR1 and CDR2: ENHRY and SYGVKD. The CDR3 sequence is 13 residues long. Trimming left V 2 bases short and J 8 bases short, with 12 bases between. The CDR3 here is CAISEEQGTEAFF. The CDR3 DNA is TGTGCCATCAGTGAGGAACAGGGAACCGAAGCTTTCTTT.

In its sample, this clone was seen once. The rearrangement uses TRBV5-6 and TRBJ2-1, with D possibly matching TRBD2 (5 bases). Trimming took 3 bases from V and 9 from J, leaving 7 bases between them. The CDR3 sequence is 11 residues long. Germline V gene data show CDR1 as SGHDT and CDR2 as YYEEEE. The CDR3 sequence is CASSYGVEQFF. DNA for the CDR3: TGTGCCAGCAGCTACGGGGTTGAGCAGTTCTTC.

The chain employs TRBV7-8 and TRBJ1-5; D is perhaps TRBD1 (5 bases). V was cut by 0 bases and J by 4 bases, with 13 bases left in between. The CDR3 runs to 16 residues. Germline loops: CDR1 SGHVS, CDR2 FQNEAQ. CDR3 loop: CASSLAGASGNQPQHF. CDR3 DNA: TGTGCCAGCAGCTTAGCAGGGGCGTCCGGGAATCAGCCCCAGCATTTT.

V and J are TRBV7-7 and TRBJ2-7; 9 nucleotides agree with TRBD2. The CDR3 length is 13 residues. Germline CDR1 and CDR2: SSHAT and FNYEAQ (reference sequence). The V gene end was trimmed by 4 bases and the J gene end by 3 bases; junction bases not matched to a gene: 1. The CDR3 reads CASSSAGGYEQYF. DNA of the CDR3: TGTGCCAGCAGCTCAGCGGGGGGCTACGAGCAGTACTTC.

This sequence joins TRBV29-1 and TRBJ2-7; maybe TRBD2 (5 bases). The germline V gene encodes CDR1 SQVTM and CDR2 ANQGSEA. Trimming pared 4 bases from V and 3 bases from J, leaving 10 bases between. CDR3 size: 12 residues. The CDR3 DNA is TGCAGCGTTGTAGGGAGTAGCTACGAGCAGTACTTC. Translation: CSVVGSSYEQYF.

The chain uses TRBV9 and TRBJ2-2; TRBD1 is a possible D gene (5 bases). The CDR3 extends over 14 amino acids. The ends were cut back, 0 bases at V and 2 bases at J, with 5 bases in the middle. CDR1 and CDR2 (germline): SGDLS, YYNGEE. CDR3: CASSVGTNTGELFF. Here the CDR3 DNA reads TGTGCCAGCAGCGTAGGGACAAACACCGGGGAGCTGTTTTTT.

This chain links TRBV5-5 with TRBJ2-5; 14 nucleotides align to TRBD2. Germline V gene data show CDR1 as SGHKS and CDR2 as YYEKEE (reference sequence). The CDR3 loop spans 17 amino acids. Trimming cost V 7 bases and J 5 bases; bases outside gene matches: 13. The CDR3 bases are TGTGCCAGCCTGTGGGGGACTAGCGGGAGTTTGCTGGAGACCCAGTACTTC. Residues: CASLWGTSGSLLETQYF.

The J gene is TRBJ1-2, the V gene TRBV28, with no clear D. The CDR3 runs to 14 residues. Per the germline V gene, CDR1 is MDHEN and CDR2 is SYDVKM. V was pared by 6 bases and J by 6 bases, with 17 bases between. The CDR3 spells CASSLPWEGDGYTF. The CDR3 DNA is TGTGCCAGCAGCCTTCCTTGGGAGGGAGATGGCTACACCTTC.

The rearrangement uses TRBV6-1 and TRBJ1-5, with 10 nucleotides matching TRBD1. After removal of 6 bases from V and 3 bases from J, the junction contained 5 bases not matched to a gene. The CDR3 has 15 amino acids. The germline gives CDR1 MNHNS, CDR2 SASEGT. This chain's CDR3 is CASSWGTGVNQPQHF. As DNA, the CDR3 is TGTGCCAGCAGCTGGGGGACAGGGGTCAATCAGCCCCAGCATTTT.

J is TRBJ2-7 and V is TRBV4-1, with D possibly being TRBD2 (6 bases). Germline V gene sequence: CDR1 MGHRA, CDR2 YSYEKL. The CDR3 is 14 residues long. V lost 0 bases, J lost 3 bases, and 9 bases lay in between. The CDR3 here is CASSQDAGIYEQYF. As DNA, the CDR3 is TGCGCCAGCAGCCAAGATGCGGGAATCTACGAGCAGTACTTC.

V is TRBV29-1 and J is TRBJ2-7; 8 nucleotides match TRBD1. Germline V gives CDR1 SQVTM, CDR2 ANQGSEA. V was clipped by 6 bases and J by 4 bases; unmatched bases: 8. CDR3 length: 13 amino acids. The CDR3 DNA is TGCAGCGTCCCCGGGACAGGTGATTACGAGCAGTACTTC. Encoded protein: CSVPGTGDYEQYF.

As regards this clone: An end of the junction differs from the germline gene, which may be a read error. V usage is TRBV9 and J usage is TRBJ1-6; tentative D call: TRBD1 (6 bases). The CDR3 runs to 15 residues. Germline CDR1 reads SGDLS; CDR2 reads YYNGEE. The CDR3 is CASNVGGGRNSPLHF. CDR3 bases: TGTGCCAGCAACGTAGGGGGGGGTCGGAATTCACCCCTCCACTTT.

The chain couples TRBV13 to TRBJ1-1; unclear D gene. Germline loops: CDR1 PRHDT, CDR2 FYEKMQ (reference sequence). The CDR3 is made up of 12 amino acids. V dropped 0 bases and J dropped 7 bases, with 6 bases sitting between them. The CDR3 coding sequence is TGTGCCAGCAGCTTAGGCCCCCGTGAAGCTTTCTTT. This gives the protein CASSLGPREAFF.

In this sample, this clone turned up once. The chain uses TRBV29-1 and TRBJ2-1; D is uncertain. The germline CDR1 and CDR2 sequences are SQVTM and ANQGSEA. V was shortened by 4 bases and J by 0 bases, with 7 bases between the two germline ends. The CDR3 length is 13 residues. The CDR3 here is CSVGSTSYNEQFF. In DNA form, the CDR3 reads TGCAGCGTTGGAAGCACCTCCTACAATGAGCAGTTCTTC.

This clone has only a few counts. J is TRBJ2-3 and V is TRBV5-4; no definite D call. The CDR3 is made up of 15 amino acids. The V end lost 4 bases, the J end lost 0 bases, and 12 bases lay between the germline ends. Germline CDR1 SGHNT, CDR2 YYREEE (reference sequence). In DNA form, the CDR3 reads TGTGCCAGCAGCCATGATCCCGGGAGCACAGATACGCAGTATTTT. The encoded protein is CASSHDPGSTDTQYF.

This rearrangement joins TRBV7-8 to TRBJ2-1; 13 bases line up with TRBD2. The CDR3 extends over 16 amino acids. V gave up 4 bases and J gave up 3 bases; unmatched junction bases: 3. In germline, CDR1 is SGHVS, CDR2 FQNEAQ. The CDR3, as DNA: TGTGCCAGCAGCTCCAGGACTAGCGGGAGCTACAATGAGCAGTTCTTC. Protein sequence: CASSSRTSGSYNEQFF.

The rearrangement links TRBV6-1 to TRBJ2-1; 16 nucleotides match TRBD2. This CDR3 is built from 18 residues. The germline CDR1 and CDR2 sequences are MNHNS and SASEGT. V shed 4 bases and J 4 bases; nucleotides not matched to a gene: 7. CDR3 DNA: TGTGCCAGCAGTGGGGGACTAGCGGGGGGGATCGGATACAATGAGCAGTTCTTC. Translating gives CASSGGLAGGIGYNEQFF.

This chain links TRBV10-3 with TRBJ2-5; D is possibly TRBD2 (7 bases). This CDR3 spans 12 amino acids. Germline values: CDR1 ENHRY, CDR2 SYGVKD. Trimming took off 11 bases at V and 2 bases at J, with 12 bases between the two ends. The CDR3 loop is CAVAGAQETQYF. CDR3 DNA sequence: TGTGCCGTTGCGGGGGCTCAAGAGACCCAGTACTTC.

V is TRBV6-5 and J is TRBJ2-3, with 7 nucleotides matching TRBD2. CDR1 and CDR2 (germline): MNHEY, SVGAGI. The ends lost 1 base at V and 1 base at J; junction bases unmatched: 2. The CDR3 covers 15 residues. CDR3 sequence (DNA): TGTGCCAGCAGTTACTTAACTAGCGGCACAGATACGCAGTATTTT. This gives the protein CASSYLTSGTDTQYF.

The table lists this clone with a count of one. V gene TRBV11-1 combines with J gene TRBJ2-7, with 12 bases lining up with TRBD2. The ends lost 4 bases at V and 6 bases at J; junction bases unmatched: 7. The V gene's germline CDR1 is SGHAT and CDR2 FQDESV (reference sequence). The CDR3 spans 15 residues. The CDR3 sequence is CASSSRLAGASEQYF. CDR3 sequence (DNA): TGTGCCAGCAGCTCCAGACTAGCGGGAGCGAGCGAGCAGTACTTC.